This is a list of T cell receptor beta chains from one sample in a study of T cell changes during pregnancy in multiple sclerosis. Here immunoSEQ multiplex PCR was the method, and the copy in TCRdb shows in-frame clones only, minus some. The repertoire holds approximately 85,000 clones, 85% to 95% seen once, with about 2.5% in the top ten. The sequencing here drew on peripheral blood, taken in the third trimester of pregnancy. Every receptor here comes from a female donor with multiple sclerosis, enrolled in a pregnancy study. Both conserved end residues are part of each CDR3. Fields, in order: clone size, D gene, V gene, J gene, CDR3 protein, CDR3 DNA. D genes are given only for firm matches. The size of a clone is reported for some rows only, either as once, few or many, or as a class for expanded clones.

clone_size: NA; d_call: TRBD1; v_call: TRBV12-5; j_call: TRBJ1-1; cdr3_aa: CASGLVLGRGQDTEAFF; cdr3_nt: TGTGCTAGTGGTTTGGTACTTGGAAGGGGACAGGACACTGAAGCTTTCTTT
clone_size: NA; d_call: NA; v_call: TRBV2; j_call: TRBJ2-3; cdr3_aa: CASSGGLRGSDTQYF; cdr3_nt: TGTGCCAGCAGTGGAGGATTGCGTGGCTCAGATACGCAGTATTTT
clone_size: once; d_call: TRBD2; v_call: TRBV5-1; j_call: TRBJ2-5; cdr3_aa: CASSTGLAPGETQYF; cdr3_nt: TGCGCCAGCAGCACCGGACTAGCGCCGGGGGAGACCCAGTACTTC
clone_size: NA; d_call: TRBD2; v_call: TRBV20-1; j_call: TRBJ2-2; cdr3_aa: CSASRGGELFF; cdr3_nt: TGCAGTGCGTCGCGGGGGGGGGAGCTGTTTTTT
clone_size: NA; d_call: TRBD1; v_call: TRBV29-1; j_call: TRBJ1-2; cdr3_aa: CSVVRQGANYGYTF; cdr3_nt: TGCAGCGTTGTTCGGCAGGGGGCTAACTATGGCTACACCTTC
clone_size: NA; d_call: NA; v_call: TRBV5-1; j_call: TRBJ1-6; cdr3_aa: CASSKQGFSGSSPLHF; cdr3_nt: TGCGCCAGCAGCAAACAGGGTTTCAGTGGGTCTTCACCCCTCCACTTT
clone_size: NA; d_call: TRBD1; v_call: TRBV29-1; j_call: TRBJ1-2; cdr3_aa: CSVGAGDRVVNGYTF; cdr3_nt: TGCAGCGTGGGGGCGGGGGACAGGGTCGTGAATGGCTACACCTTC
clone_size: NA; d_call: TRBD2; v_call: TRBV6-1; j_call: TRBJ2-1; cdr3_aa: CASSDQRGSYEQFF; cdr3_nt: TGTGCCAGCAGTGATCAGCGGGGGTCCTATGAGCAGTTCTTC
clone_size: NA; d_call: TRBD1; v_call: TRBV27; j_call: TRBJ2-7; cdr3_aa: CASSFLPGQGDREQYF; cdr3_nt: TGTGCCAGCAGTTTCCTACCGGGACAGGGGGACCGGGAGCAGTACTTC
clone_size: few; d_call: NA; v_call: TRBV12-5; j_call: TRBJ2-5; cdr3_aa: CASSYQHQETQYF; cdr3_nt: TGTGCTAGTTCCTACCAACACCAAGAGACCCAGTACTTC
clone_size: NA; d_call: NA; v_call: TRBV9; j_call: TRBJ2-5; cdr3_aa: CASSERLVQETQYF; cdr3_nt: TGTGCCAGCAGCGAGCGACTAGTCCAAGAGACCCAGTACTTC
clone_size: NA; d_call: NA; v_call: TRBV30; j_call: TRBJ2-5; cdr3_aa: CAWSQETQYF; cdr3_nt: TGTGCCTGGTCTCAAGAGACCCAGTACTTC
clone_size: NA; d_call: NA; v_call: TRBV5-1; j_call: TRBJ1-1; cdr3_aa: CASSLGQTNTEAFF; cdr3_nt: TGCGCCAGCAGCTTGGGACAGACGAACACTGAAGCTTTCTTT
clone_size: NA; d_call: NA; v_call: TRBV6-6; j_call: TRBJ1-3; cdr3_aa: CATGSGNTIYF; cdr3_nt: TGTGCCACCGGCTCTGGAAACACCATATATTTT
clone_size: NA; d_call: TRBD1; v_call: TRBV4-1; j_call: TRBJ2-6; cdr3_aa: CASSQMTTGGLSWANVLTF; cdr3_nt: TGCGCCAGCAGCCAAATGACGACAGGGGGACTTTCTTGGGCCAACGTCCTGACTTTC
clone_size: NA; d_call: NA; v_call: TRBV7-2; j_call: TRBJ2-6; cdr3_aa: CASSLVSVSGANVLTF; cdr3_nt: TGTGCCAGCAGCTTAGTATCGGTCTCTGGGGCCAACGTCCTGACTTTC
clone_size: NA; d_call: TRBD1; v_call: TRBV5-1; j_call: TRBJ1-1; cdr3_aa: CASSFRQGPSAEAFF; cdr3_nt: TGCGCCAGCAGCTTCCGACAGGGGCCCTCCGCTGAAGCTTTCTTT
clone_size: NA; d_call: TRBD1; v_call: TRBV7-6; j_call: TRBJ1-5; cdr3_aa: CASSSLPGQGYSNQPQHF; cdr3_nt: TGTGCCAGCAGCTCGTTACCGGGACAGGGGTATAGCAATCAGCCCCAGCATTTT
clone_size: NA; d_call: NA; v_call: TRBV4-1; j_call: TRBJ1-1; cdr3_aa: CASSHRGGGGTEAFF; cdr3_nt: TGCGCCAGCAGCCACCGTGGAGGTGGTGGCACTGAAGCTTTCTTT
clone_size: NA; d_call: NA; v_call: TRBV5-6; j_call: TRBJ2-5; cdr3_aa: CATAGGVGETQYF; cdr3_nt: TGTGCCACCGCTGGCGGGGTAGGGGAGACCCAGTACTTC
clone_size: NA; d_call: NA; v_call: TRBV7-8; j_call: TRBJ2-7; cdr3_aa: CASSLARDYEQYF; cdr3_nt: TGTGCCAGCAGCTTAGCGCGGGACTACGAGCAGTACTTC
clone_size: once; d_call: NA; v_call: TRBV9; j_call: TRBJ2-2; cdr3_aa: CASSVGQRSYSGELFF; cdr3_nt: TGTGCCAGCAGCGTAGGGCAGCGAAGCTATTCCGGGGAGCTGTTTTTT
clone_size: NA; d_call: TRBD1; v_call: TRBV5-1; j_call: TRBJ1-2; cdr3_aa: CASSLTGGNGYTF; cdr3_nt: TGCGCCAGCAGCCTAACAGGGGGTAATGGCTACACCTTC
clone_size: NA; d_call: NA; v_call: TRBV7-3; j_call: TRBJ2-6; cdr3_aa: CASSLDSSGANVLTF; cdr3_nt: TGTGCCAGCAGCTTGGACAGCTCTGGGGCCAACGTCCTGACTTTC
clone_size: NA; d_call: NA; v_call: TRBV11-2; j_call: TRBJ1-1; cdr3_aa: CASSLQDTEAFF; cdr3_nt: TGTGCCAGCAGCTTACAGGACACTGAAGCTTTCTTT
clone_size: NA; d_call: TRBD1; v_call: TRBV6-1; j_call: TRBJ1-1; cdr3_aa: CASRKGQGLIPEAFF; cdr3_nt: TGTGCCAGCAGGAAAGGACAGGGTTTGATCCCTGAAGCTTTCTTT
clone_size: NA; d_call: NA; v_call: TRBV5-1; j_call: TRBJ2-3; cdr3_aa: CASSRRETDTQYF; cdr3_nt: TGCGCCAGCTCACGCAGGGAAACAGATACGCAGTATTTT
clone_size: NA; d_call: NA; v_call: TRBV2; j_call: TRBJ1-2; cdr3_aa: CASSDPPSGYYGYTF; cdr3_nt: TGTGCCAGCAGTGACCCCCCCTCAGGCTACTATGGCTACACCTTC
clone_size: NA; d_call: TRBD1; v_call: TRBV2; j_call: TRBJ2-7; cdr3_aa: CASSDQGEGYEQYF; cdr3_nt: TGTGCCAGCAGCGATCAGGGGGAAGGCTACGAGCAGTACTTC
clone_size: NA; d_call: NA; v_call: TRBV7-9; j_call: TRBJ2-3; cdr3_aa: CATSREDTQYF; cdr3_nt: TGTGCCACTTCTAGAGAAGATACGCAGTATTTT
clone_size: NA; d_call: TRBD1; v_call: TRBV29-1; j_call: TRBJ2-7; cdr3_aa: CSVQTGSYEQYF; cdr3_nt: TGCAGCGTTCAGACAGGGAGCTACGAGCAGTACTTC
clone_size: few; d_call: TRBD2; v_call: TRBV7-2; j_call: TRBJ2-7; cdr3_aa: CASSPGTSAEQYF; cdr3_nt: TGTGCCAGCAGCCCTGGGACTAGCGCCGAGCAGTACTTC
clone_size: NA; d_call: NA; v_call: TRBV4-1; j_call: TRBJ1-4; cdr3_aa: CASSLEVPVNEKLFF; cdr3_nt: TGCGCCAGCAGCCTGGAGGTACCGGTTAATGAAAAACTGTTTTTT
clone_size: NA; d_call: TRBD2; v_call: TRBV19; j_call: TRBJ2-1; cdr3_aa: CASRELAGGPNEQFF; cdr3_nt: TGTGCCAGTAGGGAATTAGCGGGGGGGCCCAATGAGCAGTTCTTC
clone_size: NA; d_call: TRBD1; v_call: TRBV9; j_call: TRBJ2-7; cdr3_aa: CASSAAGTGNYEQYF; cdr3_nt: TGTGCCAGCAGCGCAGCCGGGACAGGGAATTACGAGCAGTACTTC
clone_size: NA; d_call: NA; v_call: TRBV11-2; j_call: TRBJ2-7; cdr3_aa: CASSLRRAEQYF; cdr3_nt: TGTGCCAGCAGCTTGAGGAGGGCCGAGCAGTACTTC
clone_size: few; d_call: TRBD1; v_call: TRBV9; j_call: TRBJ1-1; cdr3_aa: CASGGQVRTEAFF; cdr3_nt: TGTGCCAGCGGCGGACAGGTTCGGACTGAAGCTTTCTTT
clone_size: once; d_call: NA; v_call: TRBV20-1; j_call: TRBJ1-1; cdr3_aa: CSAGATEAFF; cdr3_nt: TGCAGTGCTGGGGCCACTGAAGCTTTCTTT
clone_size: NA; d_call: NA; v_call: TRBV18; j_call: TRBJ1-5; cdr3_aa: CASSPMWDSRPQHF; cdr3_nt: TGTGCCAGCTCACCGATGTGGGACTCAAGGCCCCAGCATTTT
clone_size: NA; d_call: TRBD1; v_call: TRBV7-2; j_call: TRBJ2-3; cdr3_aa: CASSRGQGIDTQYF; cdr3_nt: TGTGCCAGCAGCCGGGGACAGGGGATAGATACGCAGTATTTT
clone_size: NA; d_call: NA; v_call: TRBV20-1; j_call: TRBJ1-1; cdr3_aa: CSATQGSPFF; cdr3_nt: TGCAGTGCAACGCAGGGTAGTCCTTTCTTT
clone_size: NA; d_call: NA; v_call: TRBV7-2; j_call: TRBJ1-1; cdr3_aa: CASSLEGFTEAFF; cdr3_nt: TGTGCCAGCAGCTTAGAGGGGTTCACTGAAGCTTTCTTT
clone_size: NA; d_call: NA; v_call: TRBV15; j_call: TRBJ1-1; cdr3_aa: CAANNRLNTEAFF; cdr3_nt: TGTGCCGCCAATAACAGGCTGAACACTGAAGCTTTCTTT
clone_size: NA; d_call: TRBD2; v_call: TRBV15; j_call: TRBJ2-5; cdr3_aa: CATSRDRGLAGGLGTQYF; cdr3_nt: TGTGCCACCAGCAGAGACCGGGGACTAGCGGGGGGGCTGGGGACCCAGTACTTC
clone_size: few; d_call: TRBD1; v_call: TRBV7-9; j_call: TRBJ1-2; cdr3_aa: CASSNWGTGVYGYTF; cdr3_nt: TGTGCCAGCAGTAACTGGGGGACAGGGGTTTACGGCTACACCTTC
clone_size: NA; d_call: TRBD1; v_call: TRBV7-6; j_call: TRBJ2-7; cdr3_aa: CASSLGAGTGGYEQYF; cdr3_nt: TGTGCCAGCAGCTTAGGGGCCGGGACAGGGGGCTACGAGCAGTACTTC
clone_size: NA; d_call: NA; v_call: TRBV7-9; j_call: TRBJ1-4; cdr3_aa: CASSLVQGKVNEKLFF; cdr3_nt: TGTGCCAGCAGCTTGGTACAGGGCAAAGTTAATGAAAAACTGTTTTTT
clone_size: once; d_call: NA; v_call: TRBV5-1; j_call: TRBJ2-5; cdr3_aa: CASSLGSGRETQYF; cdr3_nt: TGCGCCAGCAGCTTGGGTTCAGGCCGAGAGACCCAGTACTTC
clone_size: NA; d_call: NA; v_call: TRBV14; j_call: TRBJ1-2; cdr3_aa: CASSQDLGLYGYTF; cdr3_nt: TGTGCCAGCAGCCAAGATCTCGGACTTTATGGCTACACCTTC
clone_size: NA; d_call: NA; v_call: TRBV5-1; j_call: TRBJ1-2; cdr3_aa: CASSPDQGSGYTF; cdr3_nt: TGCGCCAGCAGCCCTGATCAGGGGAGTGGCTACACCTTC
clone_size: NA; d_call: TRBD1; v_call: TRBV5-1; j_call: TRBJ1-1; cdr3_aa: CASSWRQGGTNTEAFF; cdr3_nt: TGCGCCAGCAGCTGGCGACAGGGAGGTACGAACACTGAAGCTTTCTTT
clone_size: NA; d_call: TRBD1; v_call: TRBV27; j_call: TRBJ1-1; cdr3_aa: CASSLWGQKAFF; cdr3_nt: TGTGCCAGCAGTTTATGGGGACAGAAAGCTTTCTTT